The rows below give T cell receptor beta chains drawn from one sample of a study of CD8+CD57+ T cells in acquired aplastic anemia. Each CDR3 protein is one row after TCRdb ran MiXCR on the reads. The table records 150,000 or so distinct CDR3 sequences, just over 50% of them present only once. Sequences were obtained from sorted CD4+, CD8+, or CD8+CD57+ T cells (not recorded which) from PBMCs. The receptor set was obtained from a human donor with aplastic anemia. The CDR3 runs from the conserved cysteine through the conserved F or W. The order of the fields is J gene, V gene, clone size, CDR3 length, CDR3 protein. Size tells how often a clone was seen (once, few, many) or the class of an expanded clone, and some rows leave it out.

TRBJ1-5,TRBV7-3,-,13,CASRIWGNQPQHF
TRBJ2-1,TRBV15,-,17,CATSRPRLAGGGDEQFF
TRBJ1-1,TRBV10-3,many,15,CAISEAGQGKTEAFF
TRBJ2-7,TRBV10-2,few,16,CASSLLTGTGVYEQYF
TRBJ1-1,TRBV4-3,-,15,CASSQTPGPLLVAFF
TRBJ2-7,TRBV11-1,-,17,CASSSTYDGQGPYEQYF
TRBJ2-7,TRBV2,-,14,CASSSGGLSFEQYF
TRBJ1-1,TRBV19,many,14,CASSERSRNTEAFF
TRBJ2-7,TRBV2,-,16,CASSGGSSEGSYEQYF
TRBJ2-7,TRBV9,many,16,CASSYALTGHTYEQYF
TRBJ2-1,TRBV20-1,-,15,CSASRASGLYNEQFF
TRBJ1-1,TRBV6-1,-,14,CASNRQGQNTEAFF
TRBJ2-3,TRBV15,-,19,CATSRGGTSGGPSYNEQYF
TRBJ2-1,TRBV9,-,14,CASSELARYNEQFF
TRBJ2-7,TRBV7-9,-,14,CASSLDFERYEQYF
TRBJ2-3,TRBV5-1,many,15,CASSLLDPGGDTQYF
TRBJ2-7,TRBV20-1,few,13,CSARETSSYEQYF
TRBJ2-5,TRBV7-2,-,14,CSSRNRVGIETQYF
TRBJ2-7,TRBV7-2,many,16,CASSQGGYGATYEQYF
TRBJ2-7,TRBV2,many,13,CASSVGPTYEQYF
TRBJ2-5,TRBV24-1,few,15,CATSESGQGRETQYF
TRBJ1-2,TRBV10-3,-,17,CVISEWNRGQVNYGHTF
TRBJ2-1,TRBV29-1,-,14,CSVALVQTYNEQFF
TRBJ2-7,TRBV12-3/TRBV12-4,-,19,CASSPEGLAGLHLSYEQYF
TRBJ2-7,TRBV5-6,many,14,CASRFGISSYEQYF
TRBJ2-1,TRBV7-8,few,15,CASSLGTSGRGEQFF
TRBJ2-1,TRBV12-3/TRBV12-4,-,17,CASRTTGLAGGRSEQFF
TRBJ1-2,TRBV25-1,-,17,CASSEFGGPGGDYGYTF
TRBJ1-1,TRBV7-2,-,13,CASSPALNTEAFF
TRBJ2-1,TRBV20-1,-,17,CSASRAWWGGRYNEQFF
TRBJ1-5,TRBV19,many,12,CASSSINQPQHF
TRBJ1-2,TRBV5-1,many,12,CASQGQGEGYTF
TRBJ1-5,TRBV2,-,14,CATRQGASNQPQHF
TRBJ2-1,TRBV10-3,-,15,CAISGTSGRRHEQFF
TRBJ2-2,TRBV2,many,18,CASTYPTSGGSSTGELFF
TRBJ2-7,TRBV19,many,14,CASSSGTGAYEQYF
TRBJ2-2,TRBV19,many,16,CASSPQGTQNTGELFF
TRBJ2-7,TRBV27,many,13,CASSYGGLNEQYF
TRBJ1-5,TRBV10-3,-,13,CAISDRGLQPQHF
TRBJ1-2,TRBV2,many,14,CASSEVRGNYGYTF
TRBJ1-1,TRBV5-1,few,15,CASSLRAGGVTEAFF
TRBJ1-1,TRBV9,many,14,CASSVGDVNTEAFF
TRBJ1-5,TRBV6-5,-,13,CASNYSRPEDQHF
TRBJ1-1,TRBV4-3,many,16,CASSQDRQGARTEAFF
TRBJ2-6,TRBV15,many,16,CATSRDRDSGANVLTF
TRBJ2-7,TRBV20-1,-,13,CSAQGFEFYEQYF
TRBJ2-2,TRBV5-1,many,14,CASSYSGNTGELFF
TRBJ1-2,TRBV7-2,-,13,CASSLGTGYGYTF
TRBJ2-5,TRBV2,many,15,CASSPGTLSGETQYF
TRBJ2-7,TRBV14,-,14,CASSHTDRGVEQYF
TRBJ1-2,TRBV19,once,13,CASSTEGRYGYTF
TRBJ2-5,TRBV7-9,once,14,CASSLTGGVETQYF
TRBJ2-1,TRBV7-8,once,13,CASSLTEDNEQFF
TRBJ2-7,TRBV20-1,-,13,CSARRPSTYEQYF
TRBJ2-2,TRBV19,-,16,CASRPLAGVGTGELFF
TRBJ1-6,TRBV2,many,16,CASSEWAGEWESPLHF
TRBJ2-7,TRBV12-3/TRBV12-4,many,15,CASSRSAVPSYEQYF